This T cell receptor beta chain was documented in a study of regulatory T cells in long-lasting Graves disease. The CDR3 contains 16 residues. In germline, CDR1 is SGHAT, CDR2 FQNNGV. Trimming removed 1 base from V and 7 bases from J, with 19 bases in between. This clonotype was detected many times. Construction of TCR beta libraries relied on iRepertoire HTBI primers and on Arm-PCR targeting CDR3 regions. In the original workflow: The study identified more than 55 TRBV and approximately 15 TRBJ segments across samples. Each CDR3 protein is one row after TCRdb ran MiXCR on the multiplex PCR reads. The V and J calls were not made by the authors but by TCRdb's processing. This table has fewer than 450,000 distinct CDR3 sequences, 20% to 25% appearing once. Time point indicated: persistent/refractory GD, antithyroid drugs over 5 years with positive TRAb. The TCR library was prepared using RNA isolated from PBMCs.

This sequence joins TRBV11-2 and TRBJ2-5; the D is unclear. Sequencing was performed on peripheral blood mononuclear cells (PBMCs), taken when the disease was refractory, from a patient treated with antithyroid drugs. The clonotype comes from a female donor with Graves disease. CDR3 sequence (DNA): TGTGCCAGCAGCTTAGTGGAGATCTCAGGCCGGCGGACCCAGTACTTC. This codes for CASSLVEISGRRTQYF.